This T cell receptor (beta chain) came from a study of blood T cell repertoires in COVID-19 (dated by TCRdb to 2020 to 2021). Looking at the study overall: The collaborator samples originated in the United States, Italy and Spain and spanned the acute and convalescent phases of COVID-19. The repertoires were released in a freely available public database intended as a resource for research on the immune response to SARS-CoV-2. The samples were drawn from the first 160 participants of the ongoing ImmuneRACE study and from some 1,300 subjects provided by 6 global collaborators. The dataset comprised deeply sampled blood TCRbeta repertoires from subjects exposed to, actively infected with, or recovered from COVID-19. Nearly every sample came with metadata listing a de-identified subject ID, COVID-19 status, age in years and sex. Where available, HLA class I and class II types were obtained from metadata supplied by the sample provider rather than from assay-based typing. The material from the prospective study consisted of cDNA or gDNA derived from T cells, B-cell-depleted T cells, or PBMCs.

There are 14 amino acids in the CDR3, from cysteine to phenylalanine inclusive. Solely the CDR3 DNA is kept, with 42 bases framed from the first base. The germline V gene gives CDR1 as SGHTA and CDR2 as FQGNSA. V is clipped by 5 bases and J by 2 bases, and the sequence between their germline boundaries is 12 bases long. Each collaborating institution followed its own protocols to collect whole blood in K2EDTA tubes. For TCRbeta analysis, collaborators shipped samples in one of three forms: frozen whole blood, isolated PBMCs, or DNA extracted from either of those sample types. As for this clone: Its antigen is not yet known. Per-base qualities were not stored, and no clone one base away is much larger.

Results the study describes overall, beyond this receptor: The quantity of clinical and demographic metadata differed by source and by participant and was supplied without curation.

TCRbeta CDR3 regions were amplified from genomic DNA by means of the immunoSEQ Assay, a bias-controlled multiplex PCR. In the source study's methods: Within the assay, amplification of reference gene primers was used to estimate how many nucleated cells each sample contained. To quantify the absolute abundance of each unique TCRbeta CDR3 rearrangement, sequence reads were collapsed and filtered. For each sample, productive Simpson clonality was calculated as the square root of Simpson's diversity index across productive rearrangements. What TCRdb holds here is the immuneACCESS table cut down to in-frame rearrangements. Part of the clones is not present; checked against another copy, under half of the missing clones reflect an unresolved V gene, and the others are unexplained. V and J calls plus clone size are reproduced from that table; the DNA served to infer D and trimming. The sample table contains 240,000 or so clones; only one count was recorded for roughly 79% of them. 1.9% of the sample rests with the top ten.

The receptor's source is an elderly woman with acute or convalescent COVID-19. The chain couples TRBV7-2 to TRBJ2-5; matching of 5 bases hints at TRBD2 as the D gene. The material sequenced was peripheral blood. The nucleotides are TGTGCCAGCAGCCCGAGCAGGACTCAAGAGACCCAGTACTTC. This is translated as CASSPSRTQETQYF.